This entry concerns a single TCR beta chain. Its specificity is unknown. These data originate in a study of CD4+ T cells in melanoma. Produced via immunoSEQ multiplex PCR; TCRdb's table is partial and in-frame only. This table has about 140,000 clones, around 90% appearing once. Findings and caveats of the study: Diverse differentiation states were reported for melanoma neoantigen-specific CD4+ T cells. CD8+ T cell, macrophage and B cell function reportedly correlated with neoantigen-specific CD4+ T cells.

The sequence came from a human donor with melanoma.

CDR3 bases: TGTGCCAGCAGCTTGTGGCAGGCTAATGAAAAACTGTTTTTT. This gives the protein CASSLWQANEKLFF. The rearrangement uses TRBV5-4 and TRBJ1-4, with unresolved D. Germline CDR1 SGHNT, CDR2 YYREEE (reference sequence). With 1 base removed from V and 3 bases from J, the gap between germline ends came to 7 bases. This CDR3 has 14 residues.